This T cell receptor (beta chain) was captured in a study of cytomegalovirus exposure and HLA in healthy donors. Whole-study findings and limits: Among donors in an Asian-associated ancestry cluster, a later analysis reportedly found fewer N-insertions than the roughly 700-donor mean. As was reported, the HLA-A and HLA-B alleles of most subjects were accurately predicted from TCR beta sequences. The study designated 150 to 200 TCR beta chains cytomegalovirus-associated. A later analysis showed HLA-associated TCR beta chains outstripping equally common others in clonal expansion.

Concerning this clone: Its cognate antigen is unknown.

The PCR used 60 Vbeta and 13 Jbeta primers. Assay: immunoSEQ multiplex PCR; the TCRdb copy retains only in-frame clones and omits some. The sample shows around 200,000 clones, more than 75% of them seen only once. The V gene end was trimmed by 1 base and the J gene end by 4 bases; junction bases not matched to a gene: 8. Germline V gene data show CDR1 as LNHDA and CDR2 as SQIVND (reference sequence). This CDR3 has 17 residues. The V and J genes are TRBV19 and TRBJ2-5; TRBD1 matches at 11 bases. The sequence derives from a woman in her forties or fifties in good health and CMV-seropositive. Sequenced sample: PBMCs. CDR3 in amino acids: CASSIGWGTGGRETQYF. The CDR3 nucleotides are TGTGCCAGTAGTATAGGTTGGGGGACAGGGGGACGAGAGACCCAGTACTTC.